This section outlines one T cell receptor beta chain sequence together with its context. The antigen is undetermined. This sample was taken from a study of cytomegalovirus exposure and HLA in healthy donors. Study-level information: There were around 100 million unique TCR beta sequences, drawn from 150 million to 200 million T cells, in an earlier analysis.

The PCR ran on 60 Vbeta and 13 Jbeta primers. Produced via immunoSEQ multiplex PCR; TCRdb's table is partial and in-frame only. This sample yields around 58,000 clones, of which over 65% are seen a single time; about 35% belongs to the top ten. The study sampled nominally healthy donors, though unrecorded immune exposures were likely. Broader study findings: Listed as cytomegalovirus-associated were approximately 160 TCR beta chains.

The sample comprised PBMCs. The TCR sequence derives from a man aged 35 to 55 in good health and CMV-seropositive.

The CDR3 is CSVGTGLPNQPQHF. The DNA of the CDR3 is TGCAGCGTCGGGACAGGGTTACCCAATCAGCCCCAGCATTTT. V and J are TRBV29-1 and TRBJ1-5; 9 nucleotides line up with TRBD1. The CDR3 is 14 amino acids. CDR1 and CDR2 from the germline V gene are SQVTM and ANQGSEA. V lost 6 bases, J lost 3 bases, and 6 bases stayed unmatched. The full variable domain, with the rest looked up from reference TRBV29-1 and TRBJ1-5, is SAVISQKPSRDICQRGTSLTIQCQVDSQVTMMFWYRQQPGQSLTLIATANQGSEATYESGFVIDKFPISRPNLTFSTLTVSNMSPEDSSIYLCSVGTGLPNQPQHFGDGTRLSIL.